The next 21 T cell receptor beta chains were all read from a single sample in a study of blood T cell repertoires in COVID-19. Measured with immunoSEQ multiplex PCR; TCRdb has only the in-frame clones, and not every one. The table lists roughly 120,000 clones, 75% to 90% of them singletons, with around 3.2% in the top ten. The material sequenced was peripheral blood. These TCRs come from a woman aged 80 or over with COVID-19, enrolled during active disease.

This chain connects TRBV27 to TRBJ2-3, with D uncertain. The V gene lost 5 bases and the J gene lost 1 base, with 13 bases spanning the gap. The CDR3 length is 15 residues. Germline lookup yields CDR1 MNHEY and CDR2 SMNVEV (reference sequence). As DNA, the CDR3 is TGTGCCAGCAGTATGACTGCGAGTGGCACAGATACGCAGTATTTT. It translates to CASSMTASGTDTQYF.

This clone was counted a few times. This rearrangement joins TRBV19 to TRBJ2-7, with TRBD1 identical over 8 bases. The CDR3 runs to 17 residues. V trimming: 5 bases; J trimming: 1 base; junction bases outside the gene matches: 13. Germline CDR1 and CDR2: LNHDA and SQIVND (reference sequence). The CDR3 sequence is CASSSRVQGEKSYEQYF. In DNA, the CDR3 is TGTGCCAGTAGTTCACGGGTACAGGGGGAAAAATCCTACGAGCAGTACTTC.

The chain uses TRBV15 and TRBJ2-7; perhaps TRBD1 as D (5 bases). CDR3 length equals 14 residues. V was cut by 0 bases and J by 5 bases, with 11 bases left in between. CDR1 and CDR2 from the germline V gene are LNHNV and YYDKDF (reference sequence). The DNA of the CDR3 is TGTGCCACCAGCAGAGATCAGACAGATGACGAGCAGTACTTC. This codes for CATSRDQTDDEQYF.

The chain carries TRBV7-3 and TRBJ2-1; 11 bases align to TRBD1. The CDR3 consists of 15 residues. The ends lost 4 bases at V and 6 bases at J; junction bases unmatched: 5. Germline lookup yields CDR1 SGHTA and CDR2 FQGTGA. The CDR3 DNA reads TGTGCCAGCAGCTCCGGACAGGGGGCGGTCAATGAGCAGTTCTTC. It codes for CASSSGQGAVNEQFF. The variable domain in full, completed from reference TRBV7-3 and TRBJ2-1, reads GAGVSQTPSNKVTEKGKYVELRCDPISGHTALYWYRQSLGQGPEFLIYFQGTGAADDSGLPNDRFFAVRPEGSVSTLKIQRTERGDSAVYLCASSSGQGAVNEQFFGPGTRLTVL.

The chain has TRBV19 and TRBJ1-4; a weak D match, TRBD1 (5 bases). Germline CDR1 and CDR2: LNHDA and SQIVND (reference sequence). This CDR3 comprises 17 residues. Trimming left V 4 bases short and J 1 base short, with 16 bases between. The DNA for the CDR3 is TGTGCCAGTAGTACCCTCGCCAGGGTAAGAACTAATGAAAAACTGTTTTTT. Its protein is CASSTLARVRTNEKLFF.

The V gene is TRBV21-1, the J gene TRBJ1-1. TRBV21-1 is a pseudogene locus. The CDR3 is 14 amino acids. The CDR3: CASSKSLRRTEAFF. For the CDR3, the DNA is TGTGCCAGCAGCAAATCTCTCAGGAGGACTGAAGCTTTCTTT.

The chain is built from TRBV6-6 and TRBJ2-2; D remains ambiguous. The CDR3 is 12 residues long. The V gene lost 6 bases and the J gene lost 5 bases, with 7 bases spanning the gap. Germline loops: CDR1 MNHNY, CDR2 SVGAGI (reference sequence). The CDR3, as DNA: TGTGCCAGCAGGCCCGAGACCGGGGAGCTGTTTTTT. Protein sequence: CASRPETGELFF.

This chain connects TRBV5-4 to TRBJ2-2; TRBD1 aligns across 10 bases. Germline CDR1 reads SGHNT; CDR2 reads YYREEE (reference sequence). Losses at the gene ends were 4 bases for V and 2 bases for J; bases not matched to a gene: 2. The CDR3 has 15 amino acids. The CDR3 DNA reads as TGTGCCAGCAGCCAGACAGGGGGCAACACCGGGGAGCTGTTTTTT. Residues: CASSQTGGNTGELFF. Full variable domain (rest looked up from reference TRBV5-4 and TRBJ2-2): ETGVTQSPTHLIKTRGQQVTLRCSSQSGHNTVSWYQQALGQGPQFIFQYYREEENGRGNFPPRFSGLQFPNYSSELNVNALELDDSALYLCASSQTGGNTGELFFGEGSRLTVL.

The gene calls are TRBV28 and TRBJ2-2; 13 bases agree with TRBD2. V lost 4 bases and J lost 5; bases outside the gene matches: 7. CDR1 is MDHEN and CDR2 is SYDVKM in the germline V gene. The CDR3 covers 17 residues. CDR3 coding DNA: TGTGCCAGCAGTTATAGCCCGGGACTAGCGGGGACCGGGGAGCTGTTTTTT. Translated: CASSYSPGLAGTGELFF. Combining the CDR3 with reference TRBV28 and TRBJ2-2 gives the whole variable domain DVKVTQSSRYLVKRTGEKVFLECVQDMDHENMFWYRQDPGLGLRLIYFSYDVKMKEKGDIPEGYSVSREKKERFSLILESASTNQTSMYLCASSYSPGLAGTGELFFGEGSRLTVL.

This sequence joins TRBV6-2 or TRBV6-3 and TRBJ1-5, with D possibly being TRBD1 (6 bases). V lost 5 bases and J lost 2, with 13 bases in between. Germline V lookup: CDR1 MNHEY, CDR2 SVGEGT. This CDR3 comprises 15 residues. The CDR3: CASSLPQGGNQPQHF. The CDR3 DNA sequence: TGTGCCAGCAGTCTACCACAGGGAGGCAATCAGCCCCAGCATTTT.

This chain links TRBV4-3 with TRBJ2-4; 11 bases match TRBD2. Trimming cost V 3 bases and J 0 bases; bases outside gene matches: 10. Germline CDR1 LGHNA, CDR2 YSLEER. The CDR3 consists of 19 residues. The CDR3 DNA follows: TGCGCCAGCAGCCAGGGCGTTAGCGGGAGGGAAATAGCCAAAAACATTCAGTACTTC. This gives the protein CASSQGVSGREIAKNIQYF.

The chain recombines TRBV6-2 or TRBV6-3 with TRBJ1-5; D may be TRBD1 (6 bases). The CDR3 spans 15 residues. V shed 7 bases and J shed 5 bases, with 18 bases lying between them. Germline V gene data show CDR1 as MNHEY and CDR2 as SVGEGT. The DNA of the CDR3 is TGTGCCAGCACCCCCACGAGTACAGGGTATCAGCCCCAGCATTTT. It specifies CASTPTSTGYQPQHF.

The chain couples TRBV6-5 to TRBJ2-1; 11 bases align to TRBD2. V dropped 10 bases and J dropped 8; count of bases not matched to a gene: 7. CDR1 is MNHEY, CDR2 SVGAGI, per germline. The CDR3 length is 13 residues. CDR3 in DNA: TGTGCCACCCGACTAGCGGGAAGTGATGAGCAGTTCTTC. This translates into CATRLAGSDEQFF.

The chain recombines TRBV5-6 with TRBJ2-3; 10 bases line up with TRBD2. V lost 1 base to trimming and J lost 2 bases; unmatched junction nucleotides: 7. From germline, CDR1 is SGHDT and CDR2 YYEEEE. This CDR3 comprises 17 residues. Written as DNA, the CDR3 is TGTGCCAGCAGCTTGCCCGGACTAGCGGATGACACAGATACGCAGTATTTT. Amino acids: CASSLPGLADDTDTQYF.

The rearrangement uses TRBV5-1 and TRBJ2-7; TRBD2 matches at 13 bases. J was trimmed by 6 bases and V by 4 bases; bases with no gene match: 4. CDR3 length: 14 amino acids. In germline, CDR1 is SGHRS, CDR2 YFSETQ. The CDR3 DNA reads TGCGCCAGCAGCCCGGGACTAGCGGGACTCGAGCAGTACTTC. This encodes CASSPGLAGLEQYF.

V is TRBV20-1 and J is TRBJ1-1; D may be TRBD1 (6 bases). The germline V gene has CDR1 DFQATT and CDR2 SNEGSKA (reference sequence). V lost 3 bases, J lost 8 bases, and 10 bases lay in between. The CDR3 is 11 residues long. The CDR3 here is CSASQGPEAFF. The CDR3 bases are TGCAGTGCTAGTCAGGGGCCAGAAGCTTTCTTT.

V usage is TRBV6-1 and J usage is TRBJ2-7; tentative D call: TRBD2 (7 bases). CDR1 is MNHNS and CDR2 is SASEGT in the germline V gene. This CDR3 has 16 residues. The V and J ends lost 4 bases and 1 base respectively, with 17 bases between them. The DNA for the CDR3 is TGTGCCAGCAGTGCGTCGGGGGGCATCCCTTCCTACGAGCAGTACTTC. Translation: CASSASGGIPSYEQYF.

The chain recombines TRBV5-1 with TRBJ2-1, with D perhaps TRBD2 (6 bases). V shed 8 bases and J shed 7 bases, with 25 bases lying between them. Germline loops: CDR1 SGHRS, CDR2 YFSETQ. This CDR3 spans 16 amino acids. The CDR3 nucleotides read TGCGCCAGTTTACCCGCAAGCGGGCCCGTTACGAATGAGCAGTTCTTC. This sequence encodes CASLPASGPVTNEQFF.

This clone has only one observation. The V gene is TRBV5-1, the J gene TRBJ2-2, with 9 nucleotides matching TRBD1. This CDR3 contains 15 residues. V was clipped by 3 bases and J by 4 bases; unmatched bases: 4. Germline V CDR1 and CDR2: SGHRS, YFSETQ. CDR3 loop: CASSWTGAGTGELFF. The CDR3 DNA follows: TGCGCCAGCAGCTGGACAGGGGCTGGCACCGGGGAGCTGTTTTTT.

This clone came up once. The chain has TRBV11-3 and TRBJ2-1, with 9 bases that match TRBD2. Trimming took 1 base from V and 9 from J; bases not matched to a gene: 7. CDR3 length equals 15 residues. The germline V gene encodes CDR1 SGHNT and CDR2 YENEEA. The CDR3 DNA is TGTGCCAGCAGCTTAGGACTAGCGGTGAGGCGTGAGCAGTTCTTC. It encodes CASSLGLAVRREQFF. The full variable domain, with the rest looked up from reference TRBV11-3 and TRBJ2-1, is EAGVVQSPRYKIIEKKQPVAFWCNPISGHNTLYWYLQNLGQGPELLIRYENEEAVDDSQLPKDRFSAERLKGVDSTLKIQPAELGDSAVYLCASSLGLAVRREQFFGPGTRLTVL.

CDR3 bases: TGCGCCAGCAGCCAAGATCCGCCGGGACTAGGGTCCTACGAGCAGTACTTC. It translates to CASSQDPPGLGSYEQYF. The chain uses TRBV4-3 and TRBJ2-7; 8 bases map to TRBD2. The CDR3 runs 17 residues. CDR1 LGHNA and CDR2 YSLEER come from the germline V gene. The J segment lost 1 base and the V segment lost 0 bases, leaving 8 bases of the junction unmatched.